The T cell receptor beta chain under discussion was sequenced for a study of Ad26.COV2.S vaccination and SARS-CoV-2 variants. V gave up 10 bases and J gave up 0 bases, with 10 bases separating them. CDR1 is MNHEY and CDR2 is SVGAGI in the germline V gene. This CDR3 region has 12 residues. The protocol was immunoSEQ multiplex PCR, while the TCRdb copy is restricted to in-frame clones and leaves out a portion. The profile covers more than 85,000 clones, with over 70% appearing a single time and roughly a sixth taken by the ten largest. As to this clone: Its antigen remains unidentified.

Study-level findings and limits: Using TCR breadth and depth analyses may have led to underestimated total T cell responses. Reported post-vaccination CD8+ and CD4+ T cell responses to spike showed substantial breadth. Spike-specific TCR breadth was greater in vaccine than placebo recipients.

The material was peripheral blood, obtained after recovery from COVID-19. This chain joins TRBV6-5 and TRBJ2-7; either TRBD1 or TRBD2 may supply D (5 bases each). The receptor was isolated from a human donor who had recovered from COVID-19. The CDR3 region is CAIRGDSYEQYF. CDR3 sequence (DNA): TGTGCCATCCGAGGGGACTCCTACGAGCAGTACTTC.